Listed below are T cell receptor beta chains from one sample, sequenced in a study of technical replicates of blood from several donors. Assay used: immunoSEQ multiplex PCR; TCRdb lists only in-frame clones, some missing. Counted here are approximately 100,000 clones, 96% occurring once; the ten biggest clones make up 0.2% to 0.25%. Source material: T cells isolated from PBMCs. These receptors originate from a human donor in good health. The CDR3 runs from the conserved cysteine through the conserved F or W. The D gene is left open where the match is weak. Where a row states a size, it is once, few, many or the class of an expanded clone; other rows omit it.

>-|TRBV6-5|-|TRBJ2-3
TGTGCCAGCAGTTACTCGGCTAGCGGCACAGATACGCAGTATTTT
CASSYSASGTDTQYF
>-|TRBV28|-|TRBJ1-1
TGTGCCAGCGTTAATATGCGGGTCCTTGAAGCTTTCTTT
CASVNMRVLEAFF
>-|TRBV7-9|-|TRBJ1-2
TGTGCCAGCAGCTTCGTAGGTGCGGGGGGTTATAACTATGGCTACACCTTC
CASSFVGAGGYNYGYTF
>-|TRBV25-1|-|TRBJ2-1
TGTGCCAGCAGTGAAGGGGGCTTCCCCGCTAGCTCCTACAATGAGCAGTTCTTC
CASSEGGFPASSYNEQFF
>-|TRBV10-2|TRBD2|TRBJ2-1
TGCGCCAGCAGGGGCGGGAGGGGACACAATGAGCAGTTCTTC
CASRGGRGHNEQFF
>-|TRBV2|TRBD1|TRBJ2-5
TGTGCCAGCAGCTCACAGGGGACAAGTCAAGAGACCCAGTACTTC
CASSSQGTSQETQYF
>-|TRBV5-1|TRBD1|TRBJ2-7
TGCGCCAGCAGCCAGGGACAGGGCTACACCTACGAGCAGTACTTC
CASSQGQGYTYEQYF
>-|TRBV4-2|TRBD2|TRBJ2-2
TGTGCCAGCAGCCAAGTAAGCCTAGCGGGGGGAGTAACAGCCGGGGAGCTGTTTTTT
CASSQVSLAGGVTAGELFF
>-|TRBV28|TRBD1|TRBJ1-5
TGTGCCAGCACCCGCTCCGGGACAGGCCTCAATCAGCCCCAGCATTTT
CASTRSGTGLNQPQHF
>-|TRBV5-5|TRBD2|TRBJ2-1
TGTGCCAGCAGCTTTCTTAGCGGGCATTGGGATGAGCAGTTCTTC
CASSFLSGHWDEQFF
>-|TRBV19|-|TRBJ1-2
TGTGCCAGTAGTGCGGACAGCACCAGGATTAACTATGGCTACACCTTC
CASSADSTRINYGYTF
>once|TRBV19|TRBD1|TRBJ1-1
TGTGCCAGGACCGGGACAGGGGGCGCAGACACTGAAGCTTTCTTT
CARTGTGGADTEAFF
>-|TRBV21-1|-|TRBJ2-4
TGTGCCAGCAGCAAATGCGCAGCGGAAAAAAACATTCAGTACTTC
CASSKCAAEKNIQYF
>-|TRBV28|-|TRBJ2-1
TGTGCCAGCAGTTTGGTTCCAGGTGGGAATGAGCAGTTCTTC
CASSLVPGGNEQFF
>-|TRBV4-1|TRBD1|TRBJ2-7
TGCGCCAGCAGCCCCAAGGGGGGGACAGGGGGCTACGAGCAGTACTTC
CASSPKGGTGGYEQYF
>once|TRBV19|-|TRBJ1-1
TGTGCCAGTAGTATACAGGGGCTTGGGGGCACTGAAGCTTTCTTT
CASSIQGLGGTEAFF
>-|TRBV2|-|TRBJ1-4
TGTGCCAGCGCGATCCAGGCAACTAATGAAAAACTGTTTTTT
CASAIQATNEKLFF
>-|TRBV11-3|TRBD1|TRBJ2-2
TGTGCCAGCAGCCCACACCGGGACAGGAGGCGCGCGAACACCGGGGAGCTGTTTTTT
CASSPHRDRRRANTGELFF
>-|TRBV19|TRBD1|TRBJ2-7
TGTGCCAGTTCGGACAGGGGGCAATACGAGCAGTACTTC
CASSDRGQYEQYF
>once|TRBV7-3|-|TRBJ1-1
TGTGCCAGCAGCTTAACAGGGCCCAGACCGGGGGGAGCTTTCTTT
CASSLTGPRPGGAFF
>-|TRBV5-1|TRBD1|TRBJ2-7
TGCGCCAGCAGCCCTGGACAGGTCAAATACGAGCAGTACTTC
CASSPGQVKYEQYF
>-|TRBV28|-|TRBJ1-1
TGTGCCAGCAGTCCCTCGGTCAGGCTCAACACTGAAGCTTTCTTT
CASSPSVRLNTEAFF
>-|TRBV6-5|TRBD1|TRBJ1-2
TGTGCCAGCGGAGACAGGGGAAACTATGGCTACACCTTC
CASGDRGNYGYTF
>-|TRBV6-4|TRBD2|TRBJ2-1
TGTGCCAGCAGCCCACTTCCGGGAGGAGGGAATGAGCAGTTCTTC
CASSPLPGGGNEQFF
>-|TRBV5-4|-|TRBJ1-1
TGTGCCAGCAGCTTCCAGATAAACACTGAAGCTTTCTTT
CASSFQINTEAFF
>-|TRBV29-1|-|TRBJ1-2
TGCAGCGTTGAAGAGGAGGGGTTCTATGGCTACACCTTC
CSVEEEGFYGYTF
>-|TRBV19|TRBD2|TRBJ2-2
TGTGCCAGTAGTATACCCCGACTAGCGGGGGGTTACACCGGGGAGCTGTTTTTT
CASSIPRLAGGYTGELFF
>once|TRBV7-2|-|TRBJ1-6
TGTGCCAGCAGCTCCCGTTCGTTGAGCTCCTATAATTCACCCCTCCACTTT
CASSSRSLSSYNSPLHF
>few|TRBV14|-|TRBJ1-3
TGTGCCAGCAGCCAAGTACACAACTCTGGAAACACCATATATTTT
CASSQVHNSGNTIYF
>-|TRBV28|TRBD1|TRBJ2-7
TGTGCCAGCAGTTCGACAGGGTACGAGCAGTACTTC
CASSSTGYEQYF
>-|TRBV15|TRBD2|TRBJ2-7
TGTGCCACCAGCAGTCCAACTAGCGGAGTCTCCTACGAGCAGTACTTC
CATSSPTSGVSYEQYF
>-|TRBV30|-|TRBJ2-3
TGTGCCTGGATGGCGGGGATAACAGATACGCAGTATTTT
CAWMAGITDTQYF
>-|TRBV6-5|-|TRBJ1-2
TGTGCCAGCAGCCTACAGGGTAGTTCTAACTATGGCTACACCTTC
CASSLQGSSNYGYTF
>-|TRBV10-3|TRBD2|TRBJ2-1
TGTGCCATCAGTGAGTCAGGGCTAGCGGGGACCTACAATGAGCAGTTCTTC
CAISESGLAGTYNEQFF